Each of the 6 T cell receptor beta chains below was sequenced from the same sample in a study of T cell responses to AZD1222 COVID-19 vaccine. Repertoires were generated with immunoSEQ multiplex PCR, while TCRdb's copy carries only in-frame clones and drops some. The sample holds about 120,000 clones; more than 75% are singletons and the top ten take 3.5%. The sequencing used peripheral blood, collected 28 days after the second AZD1222 dose. These receptors all come from an adult who received the AZD1222 COVID-19 vaccine.

The chain's CDR3 is CASSFSGLGSSYEQYF. In nucleotides, the CDR3 is TGTGCCAGCAGCTTTTCCGGACTAGGGAGCTCCTACGAGCAGTACTTC. The chain carries TRBV7-2 and TRBJ2-7; 7 bases map to TRBD2. Germline-derived CDR1 and CDR2 are SGHTA and FQGNSA. The V gene end was trimmed by 3 bases and the J gene end by 0 bases; junction bases not matched to a gene: 8. The CDR3 spans 16 residues. The full variable domain, with the rest looked up from reference TRBV7-2 and TRBJ2-7, is GAGVSQSPSNKVTEKGKDVELRCDPISGHTALYWYRQSLGQGLEFLIYFQGNSAPDKSGLPSDRFSAERTGGSVSTLTIQRTQQEDSAVYLCASSFSGLGSSYEQYFGPGTRLTVT.

Only one count was recorded for this clone. This rearrangement joins TRBV6-5 to TRBJ2-2, with unresolved D. V was cut by 8 bases and J by 1 base, with 14 bases left in between. Germline V gene lookup returns CDR1 MNHEY and CDR2 SVGAGI. The CDR3 runs to 15 residues. Here the CDR3 DNA reads TGTGCCAGCGCTAAAGGGCAGGTGAACACCGGGGAGCTGTTTTTT. Amino acids: CASAKGQVNTGELFF.

V and J are TRBV24-1 and TRBJ1-1; 10 bases align to TRBD1. Germline V gene data show CDR1 as KGHDR and CDR2 as SFDVKD. Trimming took 5 bases from V and 4 from J; bases not matched to a gene: 0. The CDR3 consists of 13 residues. Written as DNA, the CDR3 is TGTGCCACCAGTGGGACAGGGGGCACTGAAGCTTTCTTT. Translated: CATSGTGGTEAFF.

This clone has only a few counts. The V gene is TRBV30, the J gene TRBJ1-2; 8 positions match TRBD1. The trim removed 1 base at V and 7 bases at J, leaving 8 bases unmatched. The CDR3 consists of 14 residues. The germline gives CDR1 GTSNPN, CDR2 SVGIG (reference sequence). Here the CDR3 reads CAWSGTGFMGGYTF. In DNA, the CDR3 is TGTGCCTGGAGTGGGACAGGGTTTATGGGTGGCTACACCTTC.

V gene TRBV28 combines with J gene TRBJ2-2, with 9 bases fitting TRBD1. V dropped 5 bases and J dropped 15; count of bases not matched to a gene: 7. The CDR3 is 12 residues long. Germline V lookup: CDR1 MDHEN, CDR2 SYDVKM. This chain's CDR3 is CASSQYRDRVFF. For the CDR3, the DNA is TGTGCCAGCAGTCAGTACCGGGACAGGGTGTTTTTT.

The gene calls are TRBV5-6 and TRBJ2-1; D unclear. The CDR3 loop spans 15 amino acids. Germline V gives CDR1 SGHDT, CDR2 YYEEEE. V was clipped by 1 base and J by 2 bases, with 10 bases between them. DNA of the CDR3: TGTGCCAGCAGCTTGTACAGCGATACCTACAATGAGCAGTTCTTC. This sequence encodes CASSLYSDTYNEQFF.